This T cell receptor beta chain was recorded in a study of blood T cell repertoires in COVID-19. Study-wide background: Samples of COVID-19 (acute and convalescent) were obtained from the United States, Italy and Spain.

This clone occurred a few times. The CDR3 is 14 amino acids. In germline, CDR1 is SGHRS, CDR2 YFSETQ. The V end lost 3 bases, the J end lost 6 bases, and 13 bases lay between the germline ends. Method: immunoSEQ multiplex PCR; TCRdb's copy keeps in-frame clones and lacks some. This table holds approximately 160,000 clones, approximately 84% found once. The TCR originated in an older woman with COVID-19, enrolled during active disease. This chain uses TRBV5-1 with TRBJ2-1, with D possibly being TRBD2 (5 bases). Sequencing was done on a sample of peripheral blood. The CDR3 sequence is CASSSSPGGNEQFF. CDR3 bases: TGCGCCAGCAGCTCCAGCCCTGGAGGCAATGAGCAGTTCTTC. The variable domain in full, with the rest retrieved from reference TRBV5-1 and TRBJ2-1, is KAGVTQTPRYLIKTRGQQVTLSCSPISGHRSVSWYQQTPGQGLQFLFEYFSETQRNKGNFPGRFSGRQFSNSRSEMNVSTLELGDSALYLCASSSSPGGNEQFFGPGTRLTVL.